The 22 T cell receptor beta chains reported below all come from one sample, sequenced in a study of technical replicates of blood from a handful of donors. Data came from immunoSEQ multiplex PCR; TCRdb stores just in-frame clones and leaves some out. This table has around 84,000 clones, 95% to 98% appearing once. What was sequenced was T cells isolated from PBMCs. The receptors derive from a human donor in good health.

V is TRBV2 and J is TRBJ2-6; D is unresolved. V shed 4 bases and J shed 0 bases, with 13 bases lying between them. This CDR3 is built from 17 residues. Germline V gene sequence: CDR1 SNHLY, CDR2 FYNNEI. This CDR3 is CASSGRLRLSGANVLTF. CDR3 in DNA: TGTGCCAGCAGTGGACGCCTCAGGCTCTCTGGGGCCAACGTCCTGACTTTC.

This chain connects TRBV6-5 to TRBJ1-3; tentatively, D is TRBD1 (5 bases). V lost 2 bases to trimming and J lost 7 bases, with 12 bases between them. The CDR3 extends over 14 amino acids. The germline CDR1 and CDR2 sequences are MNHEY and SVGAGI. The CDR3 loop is CASSYTTVGNTIYF. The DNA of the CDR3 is TGTGCCAGCAGTTACACGACAGTAGGGAACACCATATATTTT.

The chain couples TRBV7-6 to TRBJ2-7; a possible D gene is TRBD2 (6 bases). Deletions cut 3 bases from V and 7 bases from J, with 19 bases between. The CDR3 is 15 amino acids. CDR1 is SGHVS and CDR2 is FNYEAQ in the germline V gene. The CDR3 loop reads CASSLGTDDFGEQYF. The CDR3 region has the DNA TGTGCCAGCAGCTTGGGGACTGATGATTTCGGGGAGCAGTACTTC.

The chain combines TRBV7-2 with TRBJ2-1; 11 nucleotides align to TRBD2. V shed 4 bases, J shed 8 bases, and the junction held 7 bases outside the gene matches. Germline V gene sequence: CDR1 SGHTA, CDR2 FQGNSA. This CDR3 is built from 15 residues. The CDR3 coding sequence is TGTGCCAGCAGCTCGACTAGCGGGATGTCTTATGAGCAGTTCTTC. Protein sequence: CASSSTSGMSYEQFF.

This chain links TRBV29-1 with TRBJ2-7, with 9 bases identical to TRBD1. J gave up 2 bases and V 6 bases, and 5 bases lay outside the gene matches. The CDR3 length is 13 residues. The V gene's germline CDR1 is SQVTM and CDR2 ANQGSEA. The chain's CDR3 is CSVRGQGTYEQYF. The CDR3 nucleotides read TGCAGCGTGAGGGGACAGGGAACCTACGAGCAGTACTTC.

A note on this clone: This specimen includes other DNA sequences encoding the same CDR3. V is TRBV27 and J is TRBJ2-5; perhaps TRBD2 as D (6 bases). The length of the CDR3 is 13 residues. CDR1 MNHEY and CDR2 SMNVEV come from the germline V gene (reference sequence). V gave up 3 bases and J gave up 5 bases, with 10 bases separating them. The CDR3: CASSFGGGETQYF. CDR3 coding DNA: TGTGCCAGCAGTTTCGGGGGTGGCGAGACCCAGTACTTC.

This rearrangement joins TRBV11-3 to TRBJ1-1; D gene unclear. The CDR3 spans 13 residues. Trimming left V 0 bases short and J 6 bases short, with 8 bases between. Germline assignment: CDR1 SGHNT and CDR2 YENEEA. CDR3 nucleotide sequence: TGTGCCAGCAGCTTAGATCATCCGGCTGAAGCTTTCTTT. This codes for CASSLDHPAEAFF.

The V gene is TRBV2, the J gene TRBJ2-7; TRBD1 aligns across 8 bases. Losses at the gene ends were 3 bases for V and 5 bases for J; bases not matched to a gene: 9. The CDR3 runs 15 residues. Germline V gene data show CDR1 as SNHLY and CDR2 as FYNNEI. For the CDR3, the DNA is TGTGCCAGCAGTGATTACCGGACAGGGAACCACGAGCAGTACTTC. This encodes CASSDYRTGNHEQYF.

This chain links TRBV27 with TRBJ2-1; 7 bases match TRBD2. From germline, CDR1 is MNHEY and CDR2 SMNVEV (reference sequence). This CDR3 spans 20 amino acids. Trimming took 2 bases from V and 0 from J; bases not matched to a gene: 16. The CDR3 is CASSLPYRSLGGSSYNEQFF. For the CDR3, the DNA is TGTGCCAGCAGTTTACCGTATCGGTCTTTAGGCGGGAGCTCCTACAATGAGCAGTTCTTC.

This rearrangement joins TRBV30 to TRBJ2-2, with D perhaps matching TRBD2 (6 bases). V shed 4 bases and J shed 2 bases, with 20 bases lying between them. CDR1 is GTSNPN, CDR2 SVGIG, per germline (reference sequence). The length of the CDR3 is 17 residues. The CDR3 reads CAWISSAGPQNTGELFF. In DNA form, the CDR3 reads TGTGCCTGGATTTCGTCGGCGGGACCTCAAAACACCGGGGAGCTGTTTTTT.

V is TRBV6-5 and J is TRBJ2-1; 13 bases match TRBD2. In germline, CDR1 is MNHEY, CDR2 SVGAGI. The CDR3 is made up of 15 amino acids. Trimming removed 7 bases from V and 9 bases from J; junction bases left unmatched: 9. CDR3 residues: CASTPGLAGEGEQFF. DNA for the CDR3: TGTGCCAGCACCCCCGGACTAGCGGGAGAAGGTGAGCAGTTCTTC.

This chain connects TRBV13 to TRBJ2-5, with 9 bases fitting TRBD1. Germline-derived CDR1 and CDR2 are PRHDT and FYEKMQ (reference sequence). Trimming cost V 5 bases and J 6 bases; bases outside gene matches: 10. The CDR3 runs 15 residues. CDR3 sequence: CASSPRDRGIKTQYF. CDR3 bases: TGTGCCAGCAGCCCTAGAGACAGGGGGATAAAGACCCAGTACTTC.

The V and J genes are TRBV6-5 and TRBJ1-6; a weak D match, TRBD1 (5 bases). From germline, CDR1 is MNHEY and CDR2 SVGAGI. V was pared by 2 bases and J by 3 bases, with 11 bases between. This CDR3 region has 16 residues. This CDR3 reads CASSYKGAFYNSPLHF. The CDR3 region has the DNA TGTGCCAGCAGTTACAAAGGGGCCTTCTATAATTCACCCCTCCACTTT.

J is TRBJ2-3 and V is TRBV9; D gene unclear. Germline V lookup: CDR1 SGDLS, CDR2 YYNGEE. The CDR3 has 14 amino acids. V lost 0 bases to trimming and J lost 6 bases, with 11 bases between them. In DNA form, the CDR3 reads TGTGCCAGCAGCGTAGCCGCAGGCAGCGATACGCAGTATTTT. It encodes CASSVAAGSDTQYF.

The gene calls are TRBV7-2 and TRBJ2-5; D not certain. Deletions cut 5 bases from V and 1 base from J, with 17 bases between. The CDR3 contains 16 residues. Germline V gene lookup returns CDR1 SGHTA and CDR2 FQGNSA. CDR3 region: CASSPRGSPSQETQYF. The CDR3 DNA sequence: TGTGCCAGCAGCCCACGAGGCTCCCCCTCCCAAGAGACCCAGTACTTC.

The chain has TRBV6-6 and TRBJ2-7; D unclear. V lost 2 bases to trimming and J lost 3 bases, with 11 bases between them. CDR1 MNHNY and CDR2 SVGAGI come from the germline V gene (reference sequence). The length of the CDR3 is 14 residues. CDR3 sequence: CASSYQLRGYEQYF. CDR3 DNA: TGTGCCAGCAGTTACCAACTTCGAGGCTACGAGCAGTACTTC.

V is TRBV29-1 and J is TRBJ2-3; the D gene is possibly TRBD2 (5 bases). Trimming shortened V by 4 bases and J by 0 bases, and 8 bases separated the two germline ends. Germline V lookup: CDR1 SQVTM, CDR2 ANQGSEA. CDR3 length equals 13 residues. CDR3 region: CSVVGGSTDTQYF. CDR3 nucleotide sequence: TGCAGCGTTGTCGGCGGGAGCACAGATACGCAGTATTTT.

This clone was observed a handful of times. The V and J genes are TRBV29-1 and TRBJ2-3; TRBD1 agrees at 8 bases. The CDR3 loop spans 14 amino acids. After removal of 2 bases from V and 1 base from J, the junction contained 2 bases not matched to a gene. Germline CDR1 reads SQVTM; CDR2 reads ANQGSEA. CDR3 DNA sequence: TGCAGCGTTGAATCACAGGGGGGCACAGATACGCAGTATTTT. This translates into CSVESQGGTDTQYF.

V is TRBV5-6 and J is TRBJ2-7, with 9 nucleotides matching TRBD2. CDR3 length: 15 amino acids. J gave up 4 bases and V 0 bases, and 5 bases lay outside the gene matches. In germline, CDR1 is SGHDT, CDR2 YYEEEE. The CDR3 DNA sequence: TGTGCCAGCAGCTTGGTCGGAGCGGGAGGTTACGAGCAGTACTTC. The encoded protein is CASSLVGAGGYEQYF.

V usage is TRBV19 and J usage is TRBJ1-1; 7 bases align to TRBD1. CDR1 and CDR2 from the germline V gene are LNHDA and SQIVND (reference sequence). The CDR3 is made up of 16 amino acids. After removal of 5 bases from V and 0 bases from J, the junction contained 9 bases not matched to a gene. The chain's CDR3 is CASSFRGQLMNTEAFF. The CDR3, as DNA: TGTGCCAGTAGTTTCCGGGGACAGCTGATGAACACTGAAGCTTTCTTT.

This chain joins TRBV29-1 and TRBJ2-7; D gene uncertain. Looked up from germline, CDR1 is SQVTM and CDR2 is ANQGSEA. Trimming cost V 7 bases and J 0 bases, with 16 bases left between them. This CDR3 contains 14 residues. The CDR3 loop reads CSASAGHTSYEQYF. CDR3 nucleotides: TGCAGCGCCTCGGCTGGGCACACCTCCTACGAGCAGTACTTC.

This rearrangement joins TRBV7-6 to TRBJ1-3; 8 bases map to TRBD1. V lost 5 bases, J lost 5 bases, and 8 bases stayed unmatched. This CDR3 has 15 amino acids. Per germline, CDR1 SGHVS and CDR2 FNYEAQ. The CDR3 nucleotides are TGTGCCAGCAGCCCACCCGGACAGGGAAGAAACACCATATATTTT. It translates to CASSPPGQGRNTIYF.